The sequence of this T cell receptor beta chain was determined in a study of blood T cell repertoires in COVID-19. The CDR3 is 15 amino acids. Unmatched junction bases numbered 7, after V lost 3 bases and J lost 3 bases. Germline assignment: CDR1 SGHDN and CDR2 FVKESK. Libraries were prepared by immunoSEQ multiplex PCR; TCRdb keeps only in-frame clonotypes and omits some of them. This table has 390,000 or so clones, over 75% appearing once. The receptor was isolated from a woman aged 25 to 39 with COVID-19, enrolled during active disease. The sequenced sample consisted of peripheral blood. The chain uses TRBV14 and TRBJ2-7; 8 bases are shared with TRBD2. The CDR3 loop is CASSHRTSSLYEQYF. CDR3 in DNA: TGTGCCAGCAGCCATCGGACTAGCTCTCTCTACGAGCAGTACTTC.